This TCR beta chain stems from a study of T cell responses to AZD1222 COVID-19 vaccine. Germline CDR1 reads WSHSY; CDR2 reads SAAADI. J lost 0 bases, V lost 10 bases, and 26 bases had no gene match. CDR3 length: 21 amino acids. Sequencing used immunoSEQ multiplex PCR; TCRdb keeps in-frame clones, though not all of them. The sample has 150,000 to 200,000 clones, around 89% seen once. This chain joins TRBV10-2 and TRBJ1-3; 8 bases match TRBD1. The clonotype comes from an adult who received the MenACWY meningococcal vaccine as a control. The material was peripheral blood, obtained 28 days after the second dose of the MenACWY control vaccine. The CDR3 DNA reads as TGCGCCACCCTAGTAGACATAGGGACAGGCCAACGCCCGAGCTCTGGAAACACCATATATTTT. This codes for CATLVDIGTGQRPSSGNTIYF.